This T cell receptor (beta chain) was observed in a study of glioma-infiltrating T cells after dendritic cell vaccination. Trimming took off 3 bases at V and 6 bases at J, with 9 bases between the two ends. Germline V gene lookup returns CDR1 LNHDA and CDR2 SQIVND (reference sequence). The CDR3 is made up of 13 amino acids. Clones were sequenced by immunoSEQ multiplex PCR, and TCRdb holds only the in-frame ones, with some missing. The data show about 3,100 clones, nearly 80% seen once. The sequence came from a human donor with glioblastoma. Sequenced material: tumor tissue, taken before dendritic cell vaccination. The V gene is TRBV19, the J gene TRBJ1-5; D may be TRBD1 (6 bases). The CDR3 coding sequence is TGTGCCAGTAGTATTTGGGGGCCTCAGCCCCAGCATTTT. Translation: CASSIWGPQPQHF.